This entry describes one T cell receptor beta chain. Its cognate antigen is unknown. The entry originates in a study of CXCR3-negative and CXCR3-positive naive CD8 T cells. Libraries were UMI-labeled 5' RACE TRB cDNA. From its re-call of the 5' RACE reads, TCRdb lists each CDR3 protein once, without DNA. The sample totals some 120,000 distinct CDR3 sequences. Study-level points and caveats: TCR interaction strength was inferred from TRB CDR3 physicochemistry, as CD5 matched across naive subsets. Naive cells positive for CXCR3 carried more hydrophobic TRB CDR3s than CXCR3-negative ones. Naive cells used TRBV-TRBJ genes in much the same way whether CXCR3-negative or CXCR3-positive; memory cells did not.

The length of the CDR3 is 17 residues. Germline CDR1 LNHDA, CDR2 SQIVND (reference sequence). The source is a human donor in good health. Some clones in this sample may be carry-over from other donors' samples. Sequencing was carried out using naive CXCR3+ CD8+ T cells from blood. The subset is: CD45RO-CCR7+CD27+CD95- naive CD8+ T cells expressing CXCR3 (TNR3+). The V gene is TRBV19, the J gene TRBJ2-1. The CDR3 sequence: CASSWRSLGLPYNEQFF.